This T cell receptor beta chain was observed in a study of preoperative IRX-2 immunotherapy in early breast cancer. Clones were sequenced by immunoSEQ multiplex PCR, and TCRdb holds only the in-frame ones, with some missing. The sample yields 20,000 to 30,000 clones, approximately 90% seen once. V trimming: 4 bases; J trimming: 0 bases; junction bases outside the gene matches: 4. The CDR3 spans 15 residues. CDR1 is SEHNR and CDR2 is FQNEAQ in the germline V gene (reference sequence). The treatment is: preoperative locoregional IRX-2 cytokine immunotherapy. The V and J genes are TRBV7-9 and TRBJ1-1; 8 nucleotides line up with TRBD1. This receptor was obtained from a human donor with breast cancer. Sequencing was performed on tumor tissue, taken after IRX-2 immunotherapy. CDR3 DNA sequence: TGTGCCAGCAGCTCTCAGGGGGCCTTGAACACTGAAGCTTTCTTT. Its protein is CASSSQGALNTEAFF.